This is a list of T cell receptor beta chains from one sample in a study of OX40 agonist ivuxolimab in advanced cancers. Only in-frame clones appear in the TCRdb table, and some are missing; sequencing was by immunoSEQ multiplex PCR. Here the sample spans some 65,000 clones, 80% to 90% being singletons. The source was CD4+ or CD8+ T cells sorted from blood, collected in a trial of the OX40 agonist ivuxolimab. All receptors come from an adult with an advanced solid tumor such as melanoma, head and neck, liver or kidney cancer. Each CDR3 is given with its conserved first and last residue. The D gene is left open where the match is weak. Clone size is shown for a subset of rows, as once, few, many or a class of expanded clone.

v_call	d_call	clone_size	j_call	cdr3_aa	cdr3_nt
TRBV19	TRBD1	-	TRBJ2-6	CASSIGQGVPGANVLTF	TGTGCCAGTAGTATCGGGCAGGGGGTGCCTGGGGCCAACGTCCTGACTTTC
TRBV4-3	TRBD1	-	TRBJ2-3	CASSQARGPGTDTQYF	TGCGCCAGCAGCCAAGCCAGGGGGCCCGGCACAGATACGCAGTATTTT
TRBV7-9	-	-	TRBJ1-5	CASSLQGGRDNQPQHF	TGTGCCAGCAGCTTACAAGGGGGGCGAGACAATCAGCCCCAGCATTTT
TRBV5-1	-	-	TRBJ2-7	CASSLVGSTREQYF	TGCGCCAGCAGCTTGGTAGGGTCGACGCGTGAGCAGTACTTC
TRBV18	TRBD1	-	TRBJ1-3	CASSPTADRADGNTIYF	TGTGCCAGCTCACCAACGGCTGACAGGGCGGATGGAAACACCATATATTTT
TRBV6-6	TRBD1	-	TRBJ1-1	CASSGNRGRGTEAFF	TGTGCCAGCAGTGGCAACAGGGGTAGGGGCACTGAAGCTTTCTTT
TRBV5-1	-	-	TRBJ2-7	CASSLDSGSYEQYF	TGCGCCAGCAGCTTGGATTCTGGCTCCTACGAGCAGTACTTC
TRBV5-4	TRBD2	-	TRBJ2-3	CASSLPSGRSTDTQYF	TGTGCCAGCAGCTTGCCCAGCGGGAGGAGCACAGATACGCAGTATTTT
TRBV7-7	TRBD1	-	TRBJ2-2	CASSLAQGAGELFF	TGTGCTAGCAGCTTAGCACAGGGGGCCGGGGAGCTGTTTTTT
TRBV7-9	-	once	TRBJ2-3	CASSLGFADTQYF	TGTGCCAGCAGCTTAGGGTTCGCAGATACGCAGTATTTT
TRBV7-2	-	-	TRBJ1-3	CASSPIGLGGNTIYF	TGTGCCAGCAGCCCCATAGGGCTAGGTGGAAACACCATATATTTT
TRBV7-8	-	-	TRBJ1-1	CASRDFGVVTGGHTEAFF	TGTGCCAGCAGAGACTTTGGAGTGGTGACGGGGGGACACACTGAAGCTTTCTTT
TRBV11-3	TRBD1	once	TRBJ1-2	CASSLGPSDRGLNYGYTF	TGTGCCAGCAGCTTAGGTCCGTCGGACAGGGGCCTTAACTATGGCTACACCTTC
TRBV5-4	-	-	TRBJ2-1	CASSFQGQGQFF	TGTGCCAGCAGCTTCCAAGGCCAGGGGCAGTTCTTC
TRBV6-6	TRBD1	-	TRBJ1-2	CASTLSGDRWGVGYTF	TGTGCCAGCACACTCTCTGGGGACAGGTGGGGTGTTGGCTACACCTTC
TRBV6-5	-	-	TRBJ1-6	CASRTRGPHSPLHF	TGTGCCAGCAGAACCAGGGGTCCTCATTCACCCCTCCACTTT
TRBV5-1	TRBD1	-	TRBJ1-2	CASSLGDRPPNYGYTF	TGCGCCAGCAGCTTGGGGGACAGACCCCCTAACTATGGCTACACCTTC
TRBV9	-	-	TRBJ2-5	CASSVAAGAGETQYF	TGTGCCAGCAGCGTAGCTGCGGGGGCGGGGGAGACCCAGTACTTC
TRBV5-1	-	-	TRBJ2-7	CASSRGEQGKGQYF	TGCGCCAGCAGCCGGGGGGAACAGGGAAAGGGGCAGTACTTC
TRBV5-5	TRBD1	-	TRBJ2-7	CASSLSGTGGYEQYF	TGTGCCAGCAGCTTGTCCGGGACAGGGGGATACGAGCAGTACTTC
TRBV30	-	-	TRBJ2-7	CAWSVGVYEQYF	TGTGCCTGGAGTGTAGGAGTGTACGAGCAGTACTTC
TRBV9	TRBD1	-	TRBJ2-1	CASSGTGHNEQFF	TGTGCCAGCAGCGGGACAGGCCACAATGAGCAGTTCTTC